The sequence of this TCR beta chain was determined in a study of graft-versus-host responses after intestinal transplantation. About the research overall: Following induction with anti-thymocyte globulin, all recipients were given tacrolimus and steroids for three to four years.

Libraries were prepared by immunoSEQ multiplex PCR; TCRdb keeps only in-frame clonotypes and omits some of them. The sample has 80,000 to 85,000 clones; 91% are singletons. Germline V gene data show CDR1 as SNHLY and CDR2 as FYNNEI. Deletions cut 2 bases from V and 4 bases from J, with 12 bases between. This CDR3 has 14 amino acids. This clone appeared a single time. Its specificity is unknown. General study findings and limits: GvH clones detected in recipient marrow included some appearing first in ileum or blood.

Material: unstimulated CD4+ T cells sorted from spleen or lymph node cells, obtained before intestinal transplant. The gene calls are TRBV2 and TRBJ2-7; perhaps TRBD2 as D (6 bases). The clonotype comes from a human donor who received an intestinal transplant. CDR3 in amino acids: CASSEIAGKYEQYF. The CDR3 nucleotides are TGTGCCAGCAGTGAAATCGCGGGGAAGTACGAGCAGTACTTC.